This TCR beta chain was sequenced for a study of cytomegalovirus exposure and HLA in healthy donors. Findings of the study overall: When presence/absence was analysed, sequencing depth was taken to be roughly uniform across donors. Most TCR sequences were rare, but some public TCRs occurred in many donors.

A few counts support this clone. Its antigen is unknown. Other nucleotide sequences in the sample specify the same CDR3. V lost 0 bases to trimming and J lost 1 base, with 6 bases between them. The length of the CDR3 is 14 residues. CDR1 and CDR2 from the germline V gene are MNHEY and SVGAGI. The PCR ran on 60 Vbeta and 13 Jbeta primers. TCRdb's copy holds only in-frame clones and misses some; the assay was immunoSEQ multiplex PCR. Among 200,000 to 250,000 clones listed, 65% to 85% were seen once. The rearrangement joins TRBV6-5 to TRBJ1-1, with D hard to call. This clonotype originated in a woman in her thirties in good health and CMV-seronegative. Sequencing was performed on PBMCs. The CDR3 sequence: CASSYSRGNTEAFF. CDR3 bases: TGTGCCAGCAGTTACTCCCGGGGGAACACTGAAGCTTTCTTT.